A single sample is the source of the 2 T cell receptor beta chains below, sequenced in a study of T cells after yellow fever vaccination (dated by TCRdb to between 2018 and 2020). The treatment or condition label corresponds to: live attenuated yellow fever vaccine strain. The library relied on 5' RACE. Sequencing used an Illumina NovaSeq 6000. TCRdb redid the processing of the public reads, applying fastp at Q25 and MiXCR, and retained in-frame beta chains. Rows with a matching CDR3 protein are joined into one entry that keeps the most common DNA and genes. Counted in this sample were hundreds of thousands of distinct CDR3 sequences; approximately 13% of them appeared once. The top ten clonotypes cover more than 3% of the sample. The source was CD4+ T cells sorted from PBMCs, collected 15 days after the yellow fever booster vaccination. The receptors were sampled from a man in his late teens or twenties who received the YFV17D yellow fever vaccine.

This chain links TRBV20-1 with TRBJ1-1; 8 nucleotides align to TRBD1. The CDR3 extends over 15 amino acids. V lost 5 bases and J lost 1; bases outside the gene matches: 9. Germline V gene data show CDR1 as DFQATT and CDR2 as SNEGSKA (reference sequence). In nucleotides, the CDR3 is TGCAGTGCTTGGGACAGGAGATCTGGGAACACTGAAGCTTTCTTT. Translated, it gives CSAWDRRSGNTEAFF.

The CDR3 nucleotides read TGTGCCAGCAGCCCGCGGACGGTCTCCTACGAGCAGTACTTC. This gives the protein CASSPRTVSYEQYF. V gene TRBV13 combines with J gene TRBJ2-7; D is undetermined. V lost 5 bases and J 0 bases, leaving 11 bases between the germline ends. CDR1 and CDR2 (germline): PRHDT, FYEKMQ (reference sequence). The CDR3 has 14 amino acids. The full variable domain, completed using reference TRBV13 and TRBJ2-7, is AAGVIQSPRHLIKEKRETATLKCYPIPRHDTVYWYQQGPGQDPQFLISFYEKMQSDKGSIPDRFSAQQFSDYHSELNMSSLELGDSALYFCASSPRTVSYEQYFGPGTRLTVT.